A selection of T cell receptor beta chains follows, all from one sample in a study of T cell changes during pregnancy in multiple sclerosis. The protocol was immunoSEQ multiplex PCR, while the TCRdb copy is restricted to in-frame clones and leaves out a portion. The profile shows roughly 80,000 clones, about 91% of them singletons. The sequences come from peripheral blood, collected before pregnancy. The receptors derive from a female donor with multiple sclerosis, enrolled in a pregnancy study. The CDR3 runs from the conserved cysteine through the conserved F or W. Clone size, where shown, is once, few, many, or a class for clones that have expanded.

V: TRBV5-1; size: NA; CDR3: CASSLVAGRSGANVLTF
V: TRBV4-3; size: once; CDR3: CASSQDRLVREKLFF
V: TRBV28; size: NA; CDR3: CASGMRDRTYEQYF
V: TRBV2; size: once; CDR3: CASSVVTTDTQYF
V: TRBV10-3; size: NA; CDR3: CAISEPTTGLGIQYF
V: TRBV5-1; size: NA; CDR3: CASSSVGLNEQFF
V: TRBV15; size: NA; CDR3: CATSRDTDTEAFF
V: TRBV6-4; size: once; CDR3: CASTGLAGGPFPGEQFF
V: TRBV5-6; size: NA; CDR3: CASSGTASQTEYAFF
V: TRBV5-1; size: once; CDR3: CASSLGGGSSYEQYF
V: TRBV10-3; size: NA; CDR3: CAIHGGTGKDNEQFF
V: TRBV6-4; size: NA; CDR3: CASSVNLGGDTQYF
V: TRBV5-1; size: NA; CDR3: CASKQGGQPQHF
V: TRBV7-2; size: NA; CDR3: CASSRGTVLWEQYF
V: TRBV5-1; size: NA; CDR3: CASSEGTSGAYNEQFF
V: TRBV4-2; size: NA; CDR3: CASSQEWRLAGFEQFF
V: TRBV15; size: NA; CDR3: CATSKRTSGRLADTQYF
V: TRBV30; size: NA; CDR3: CAWSVQGLEVQYF
V: TRBV19; size: NA; CDR3: CASRNGGPQHF
V: TRBV2; size: once; CDR3: CASSPGQMPYEQYF
V: TRBV19; size: NA; CDR3: CASSPTITGTYGYTF
V: TRBV9; size: NA; CDR3: CASSVEGTGLDEQFF
V: TRBV30; size: NA; CDR3: CARGQGDHSGANVLTF
V: TRBV14; size: NA; CDR3: CASSQVRGYEQYF
V: TRBV5-1; size: NA; CDR3: CASSLWGQLINTGELFF
V: TRBV5-4; size: once; CDR3: CASSLGTGNTEAFF
V: TRBV28; size: NA; CDR3: CASTRPGQGLLNTEAFF
V: TRBV5-1; size: NA; CDR3: CASSSLNEETQYF
V: TRBV25-1; size: NA; CDR3: CASSVHYEQYF
V: TRBV27; size: NA; CDR3: CASSLRRPGRDRPWGTGELFF
V: TRBV2; size: NA; CDR3: CASSADTDTQYF
V: TRBV10-3; size: NA; CDR3: CAISGTSGGYEQYF
V: TRBV5-6; size: NA; CDR3: CASSRLDRSSGNTIYF